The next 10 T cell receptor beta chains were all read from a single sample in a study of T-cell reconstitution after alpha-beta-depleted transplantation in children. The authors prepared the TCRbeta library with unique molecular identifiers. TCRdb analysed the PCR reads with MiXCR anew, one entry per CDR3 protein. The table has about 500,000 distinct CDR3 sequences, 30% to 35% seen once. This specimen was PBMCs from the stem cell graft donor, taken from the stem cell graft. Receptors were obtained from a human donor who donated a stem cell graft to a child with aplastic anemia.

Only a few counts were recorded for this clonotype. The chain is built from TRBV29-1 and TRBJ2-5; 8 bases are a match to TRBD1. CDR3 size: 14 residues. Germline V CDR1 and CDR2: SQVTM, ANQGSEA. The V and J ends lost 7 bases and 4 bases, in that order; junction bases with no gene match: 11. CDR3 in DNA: TGCAGCGGTCACGGGACAGGTCGTACAGAGACCCAGTACTTC. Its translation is CSGHGTGRTETQYF.

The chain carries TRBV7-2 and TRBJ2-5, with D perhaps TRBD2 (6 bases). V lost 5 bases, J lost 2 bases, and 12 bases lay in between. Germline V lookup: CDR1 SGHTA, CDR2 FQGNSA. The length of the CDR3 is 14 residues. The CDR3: CASSRGYSQETQYF. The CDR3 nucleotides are TGTGCCAGCAGCCGGGGGTACTCTCAAGAGACCCAGTACTTC.

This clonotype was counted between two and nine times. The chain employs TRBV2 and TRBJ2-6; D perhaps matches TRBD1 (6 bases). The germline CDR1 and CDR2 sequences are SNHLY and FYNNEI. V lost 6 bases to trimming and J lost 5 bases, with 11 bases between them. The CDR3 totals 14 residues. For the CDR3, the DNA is TGTGCCAGCAGGGGGGCAATCAGGGCCAACGTCCTGACTTTC. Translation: CASRGAIRANVLTF.

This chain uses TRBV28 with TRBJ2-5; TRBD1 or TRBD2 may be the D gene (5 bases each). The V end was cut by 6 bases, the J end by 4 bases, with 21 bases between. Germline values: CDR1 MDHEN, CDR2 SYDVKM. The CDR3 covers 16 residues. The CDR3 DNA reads TGTGCCAGCAGCGCAGCCCACGGACTGAGGGGAGAGACCCAGTACTTC. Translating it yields CASSAAHGLRGETQYF.

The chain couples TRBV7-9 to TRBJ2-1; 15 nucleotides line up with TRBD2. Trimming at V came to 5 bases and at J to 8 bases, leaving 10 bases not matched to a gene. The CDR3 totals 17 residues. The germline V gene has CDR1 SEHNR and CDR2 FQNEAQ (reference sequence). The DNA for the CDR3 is TGTGCCAGCAGCCCAACTTCGGGACTAGCGGGGGGCCATGAGCAGTTCTTC. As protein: CASSPTSGLAGGHEQFF.

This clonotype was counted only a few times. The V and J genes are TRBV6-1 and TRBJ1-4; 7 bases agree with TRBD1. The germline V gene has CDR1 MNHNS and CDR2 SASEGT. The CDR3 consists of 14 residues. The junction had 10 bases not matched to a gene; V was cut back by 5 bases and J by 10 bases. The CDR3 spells CASSRDRERGKLFF. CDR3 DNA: TGTGCCAGCAGTCGCGACAGGGAACGGGGAAAACTGTTTTTT.

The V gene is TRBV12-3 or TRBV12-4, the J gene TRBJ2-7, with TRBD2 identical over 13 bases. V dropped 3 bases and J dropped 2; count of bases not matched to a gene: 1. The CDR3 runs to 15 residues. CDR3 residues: CASSFGTSGAYEQYV. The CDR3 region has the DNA TGTGCCAGCAGTTTTGGGACTAGCGGGGCCTACGAGCAGTACGTC.

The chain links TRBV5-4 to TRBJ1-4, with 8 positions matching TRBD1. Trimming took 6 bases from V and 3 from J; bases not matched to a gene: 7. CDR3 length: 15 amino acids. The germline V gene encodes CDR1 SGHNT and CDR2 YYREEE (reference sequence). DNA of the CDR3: TGTGCCAGCACTCCGACAGGGGACCCTAATGAAAAACTGTTTTTT. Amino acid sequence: CASTPTGDPNEKLFF.

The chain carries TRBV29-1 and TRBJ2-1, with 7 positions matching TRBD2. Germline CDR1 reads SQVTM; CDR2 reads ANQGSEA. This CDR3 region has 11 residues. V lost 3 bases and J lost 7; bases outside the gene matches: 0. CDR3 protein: CSVEGGNEQFF. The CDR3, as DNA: TGCAGCGTTGAGGGGGGGAATGAGCAGTTCTTC.

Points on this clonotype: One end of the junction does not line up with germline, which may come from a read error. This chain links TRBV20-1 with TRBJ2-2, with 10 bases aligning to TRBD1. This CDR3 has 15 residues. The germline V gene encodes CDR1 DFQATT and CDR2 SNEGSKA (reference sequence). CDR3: CCASVGTGDTGELFF. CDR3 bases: TGCTGTGCTAGTGTCGGGACAGGGGACACCGGGGAGCTGTTTTTT.